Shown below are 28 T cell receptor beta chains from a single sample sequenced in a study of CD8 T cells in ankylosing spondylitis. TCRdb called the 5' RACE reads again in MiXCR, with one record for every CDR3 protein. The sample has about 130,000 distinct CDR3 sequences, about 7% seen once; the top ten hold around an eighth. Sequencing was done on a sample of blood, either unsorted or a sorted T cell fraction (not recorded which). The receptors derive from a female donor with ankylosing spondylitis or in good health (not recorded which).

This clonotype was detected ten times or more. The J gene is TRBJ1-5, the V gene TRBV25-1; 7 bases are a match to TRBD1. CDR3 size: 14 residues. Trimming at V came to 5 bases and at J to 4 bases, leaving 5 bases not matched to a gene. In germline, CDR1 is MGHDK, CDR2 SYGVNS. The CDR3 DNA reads TGTGCCAGCAGTCCAAAGGGGGCGAATCAGCCCCAGCATTTT. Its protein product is CASSPKGANQPQHF. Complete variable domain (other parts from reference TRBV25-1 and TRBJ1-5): EADIYQTPRYLVIGTGKKITLECSQTMGHDKMYWYQQDPGMELHLIHYSYGVNSTEKGDLSSESTVSRIRTEHFPLTLESARPSHTSQYLCASSPKGANQPQHFGDGTRLSIL.

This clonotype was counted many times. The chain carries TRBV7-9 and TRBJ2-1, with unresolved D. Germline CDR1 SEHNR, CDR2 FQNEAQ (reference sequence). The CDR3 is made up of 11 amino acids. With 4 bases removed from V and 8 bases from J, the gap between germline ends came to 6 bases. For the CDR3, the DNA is TGTGCCAGCAGCTACACTGATGAGCAGTTCTTC. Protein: CASSYTDEQFF.

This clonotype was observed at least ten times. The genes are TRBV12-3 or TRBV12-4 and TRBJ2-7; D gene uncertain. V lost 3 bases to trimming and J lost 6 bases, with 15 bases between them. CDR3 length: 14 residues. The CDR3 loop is CASSLSWVTVEQYF. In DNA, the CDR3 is TGTGCCAGCAGTTTGTCCTGGGTTACAGTCGAGCAGTACTTC.

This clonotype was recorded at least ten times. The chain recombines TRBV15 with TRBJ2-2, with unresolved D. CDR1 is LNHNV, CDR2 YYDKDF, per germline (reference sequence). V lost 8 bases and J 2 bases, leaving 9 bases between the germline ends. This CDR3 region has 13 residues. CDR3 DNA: TGTGCCACCGAACGGAGCAACACCGGGGAGCTGTTTTTT. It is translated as CATERSNTGELFF.

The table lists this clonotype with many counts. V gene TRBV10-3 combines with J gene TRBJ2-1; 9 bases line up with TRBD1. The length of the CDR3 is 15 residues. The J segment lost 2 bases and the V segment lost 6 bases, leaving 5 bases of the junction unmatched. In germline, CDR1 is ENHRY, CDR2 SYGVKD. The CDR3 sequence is CAIRTDRGPYNEQFF. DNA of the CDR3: TGTGCCATCAGGACGGACAGGGGCCCCTACAATGAGCAGTTCTTC.

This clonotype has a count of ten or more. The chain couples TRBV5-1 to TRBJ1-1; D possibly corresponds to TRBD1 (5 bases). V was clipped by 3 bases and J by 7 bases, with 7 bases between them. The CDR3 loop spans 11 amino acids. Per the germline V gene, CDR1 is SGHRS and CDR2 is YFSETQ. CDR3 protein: CASSSDSEAFF. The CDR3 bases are TGCGCCAGCAGCTCCGACAGTGAAGCTTTCTTT.

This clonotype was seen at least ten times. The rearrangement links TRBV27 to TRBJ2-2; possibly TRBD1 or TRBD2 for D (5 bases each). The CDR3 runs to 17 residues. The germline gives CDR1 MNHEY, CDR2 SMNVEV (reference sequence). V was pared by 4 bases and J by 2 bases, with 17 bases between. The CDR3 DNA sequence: TGTGCCAGCAGTTCCTATCTGAGGGGTACCAACACCGGGGAGCTGTTTTTT. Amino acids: CASSSYLRGTNTGELFF.

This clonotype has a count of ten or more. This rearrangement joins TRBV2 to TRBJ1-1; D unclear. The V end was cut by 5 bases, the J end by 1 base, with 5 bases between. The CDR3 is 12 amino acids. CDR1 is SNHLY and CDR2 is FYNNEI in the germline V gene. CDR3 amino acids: CASSSRNTEAFF. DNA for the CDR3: TGTGCCAGCAGTTCGAGGAACACTGAAGCTTTCTTT.

The CDR3 sequence: CASSLLGLEPQHF. Here the CDR3 DNA reads TGTGCCAGCAGTTTGCTGGGCTTGGAGCCCCAGCATTTT. The chain carries TRBV12-3 or TRBV12-4 and TRBJ1-5; D is ambiguous. CDR3 length: 13 amino acids. The V end was cut by 3 bases, the J end by 8 bases, with 11 bases between.

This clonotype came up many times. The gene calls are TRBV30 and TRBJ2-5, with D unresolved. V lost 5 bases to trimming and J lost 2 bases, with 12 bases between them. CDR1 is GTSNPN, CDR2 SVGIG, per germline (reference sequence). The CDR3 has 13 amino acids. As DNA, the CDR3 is TGTGCCTGGGACATACATAGACAAGAGACCCAGTACTTC. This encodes CAWDIHRQETQYF.

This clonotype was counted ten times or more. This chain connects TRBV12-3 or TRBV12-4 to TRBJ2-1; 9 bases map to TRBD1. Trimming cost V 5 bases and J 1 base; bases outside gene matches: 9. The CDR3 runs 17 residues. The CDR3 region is CASSPGTGYQSYNEQFF. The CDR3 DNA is TGTGCCAGCAGTCCCGGGACAGGGTATCAGTCCTACAATGAGCAGTTCTTC.

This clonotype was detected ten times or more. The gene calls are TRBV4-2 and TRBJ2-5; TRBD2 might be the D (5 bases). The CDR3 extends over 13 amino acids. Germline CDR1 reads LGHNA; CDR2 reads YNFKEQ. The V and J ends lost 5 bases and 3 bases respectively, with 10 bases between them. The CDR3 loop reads CASSGRGEETQYF. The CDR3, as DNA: TGTGCCAGCAGCGGACGGGGAGAAGAGACCCAGTACTTC.

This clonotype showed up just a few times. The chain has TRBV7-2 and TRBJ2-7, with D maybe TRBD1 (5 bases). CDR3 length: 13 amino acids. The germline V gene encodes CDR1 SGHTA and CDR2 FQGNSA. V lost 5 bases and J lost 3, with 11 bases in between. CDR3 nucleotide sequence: TGTGCCAGCAGCACCGCTGACAGCTACGAGCAGTACTTC. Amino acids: CASSTADSYEQYF.

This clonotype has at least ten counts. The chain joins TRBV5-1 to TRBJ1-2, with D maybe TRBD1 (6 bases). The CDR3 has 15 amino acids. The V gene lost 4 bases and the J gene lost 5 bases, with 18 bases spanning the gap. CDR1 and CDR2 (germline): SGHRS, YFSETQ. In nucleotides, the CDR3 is TGCGCCAGCAGCCCTGCGGGGGCAGAGGCTTATGGCTACACCTTC. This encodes CASSPAGAEAYGYTF.

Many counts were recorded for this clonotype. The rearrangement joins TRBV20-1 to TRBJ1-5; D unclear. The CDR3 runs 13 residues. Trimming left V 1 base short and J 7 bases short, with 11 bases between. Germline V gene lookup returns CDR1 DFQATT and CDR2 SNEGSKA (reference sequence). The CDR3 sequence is CSARGGYDQPQHF. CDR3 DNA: TGCAGTGCTAGAGGAGGGTACGACCAGCCCCAGCATTTT.

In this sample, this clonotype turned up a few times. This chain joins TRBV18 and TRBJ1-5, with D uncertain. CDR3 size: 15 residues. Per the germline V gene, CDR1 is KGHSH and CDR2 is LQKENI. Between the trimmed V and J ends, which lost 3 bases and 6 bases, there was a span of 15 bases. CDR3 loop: CASSPDKVGGQPQHF. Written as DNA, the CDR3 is TGTGCCAGCTCACCGGATAAGGTGGGCGGTCAGCCCCAGCATTTT. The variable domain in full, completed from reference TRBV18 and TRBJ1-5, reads NAGVMQNPRHLVRRRGQEARLRCSPMKGHSHVYWYRQLPEEGLKFMVYLQKENIIDESGMPKERFSAEFPKEGPSILRIQQVVRGDSAAYFCASSPDKVGGQPQHFGDGTRLSIL.

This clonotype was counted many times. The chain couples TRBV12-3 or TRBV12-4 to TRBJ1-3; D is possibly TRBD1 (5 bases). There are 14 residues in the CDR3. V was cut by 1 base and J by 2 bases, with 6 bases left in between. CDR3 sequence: CASSLGGAGNTIYF. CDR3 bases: TGTGCCAGCAGTTTAGGAGGGGCTGGAAACACCATATATTTT.

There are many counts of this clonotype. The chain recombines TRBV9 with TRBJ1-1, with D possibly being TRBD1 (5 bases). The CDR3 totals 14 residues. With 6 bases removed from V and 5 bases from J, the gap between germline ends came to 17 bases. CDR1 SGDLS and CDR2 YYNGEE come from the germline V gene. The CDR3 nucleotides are TGTGCCAGCACCCAGACAGCGAAAGGGACTGAAGCTTTCTTT. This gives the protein CASTQTAKGTEAFF.

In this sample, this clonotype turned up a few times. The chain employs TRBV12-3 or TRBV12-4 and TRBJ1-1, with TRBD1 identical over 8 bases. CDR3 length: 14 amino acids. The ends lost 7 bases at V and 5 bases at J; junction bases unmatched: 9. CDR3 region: CASTPDRVGTEAFF. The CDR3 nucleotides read TGTGCCAGCACCCCGGACAGGGTGGGAACTGAAGCTTTCTTT.

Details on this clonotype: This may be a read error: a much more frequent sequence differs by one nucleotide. CDR3 loop: CVSILAGSLQPEAFF. Here the CDR3 DNA reads TGTGTCAGCATCTTGGCAGGGAGTCTCCAGCCTGAAGCTTTCTTT. This chain links TRBV2 with TRBJ1-1; TRBD1 might be the D (5 bases). The CDR3 length is 15 residues. Germline assignment: CDR1 SNHLY and CDR2 FYNNEI.

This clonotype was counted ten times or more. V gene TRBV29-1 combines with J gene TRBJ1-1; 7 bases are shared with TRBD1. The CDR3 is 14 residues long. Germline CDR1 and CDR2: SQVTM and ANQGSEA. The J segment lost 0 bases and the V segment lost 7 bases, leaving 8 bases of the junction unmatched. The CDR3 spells CSAATGTMNTEAFF. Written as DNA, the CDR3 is TGCAGCGCCGCGACAGGGACCATGAACACTGAAGCTTTCTTT.

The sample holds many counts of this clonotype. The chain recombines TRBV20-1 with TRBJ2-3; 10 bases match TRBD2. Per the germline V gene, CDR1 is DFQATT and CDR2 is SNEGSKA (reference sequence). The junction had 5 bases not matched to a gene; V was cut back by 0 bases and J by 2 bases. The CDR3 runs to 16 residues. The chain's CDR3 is CSARDERGGLTDTQYF. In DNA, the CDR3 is TGCAGTGCTAGAGATGAGCGGGGGGGACTCACAGATACGCAGTATTTT.

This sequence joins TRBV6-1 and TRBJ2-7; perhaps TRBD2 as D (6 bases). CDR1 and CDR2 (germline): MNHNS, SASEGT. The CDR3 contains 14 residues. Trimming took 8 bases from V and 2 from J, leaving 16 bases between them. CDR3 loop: CASHSFQRAYEQYF. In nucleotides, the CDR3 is TGTGCCAGCCACTCCTTCCAGCGGGCCTACGAGCAGTACTTC.

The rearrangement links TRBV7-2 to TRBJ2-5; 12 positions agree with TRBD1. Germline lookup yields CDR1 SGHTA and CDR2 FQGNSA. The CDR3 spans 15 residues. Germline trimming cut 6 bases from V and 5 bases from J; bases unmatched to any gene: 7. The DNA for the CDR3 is TGTGCCAGCAGTGGGGACAGGGGGCTTAGGGAGACCCAGTACTTC. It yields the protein CASSGDRGLRETQYF.

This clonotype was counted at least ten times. Written as DNA, the CDR3 is TGTGCCAGCTCACCACGGACAACGGAGTCCTACGAGCAGTACTTC. Protein sequence: CASSPRTTESYEQYF. The chain is built from TRBV18 and TRBJ2-7; TRBD1 is a possible D gene (5 bases). The germline gives CDR1 KGHSH, CDR2 LQKENI. V lost 1 base, J lost 1 base, and 11 bases lay in between. This CDR3 region has 15 residues.

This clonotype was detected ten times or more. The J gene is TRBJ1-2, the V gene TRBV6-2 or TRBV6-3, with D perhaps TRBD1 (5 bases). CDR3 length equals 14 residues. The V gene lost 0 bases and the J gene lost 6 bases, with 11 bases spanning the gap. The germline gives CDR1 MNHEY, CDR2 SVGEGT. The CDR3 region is CASSYSGPVHGYTF. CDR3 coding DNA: TGTGCCAGCAGTTACTCGGGGCCGGTGCATGGCTACACCTTC.

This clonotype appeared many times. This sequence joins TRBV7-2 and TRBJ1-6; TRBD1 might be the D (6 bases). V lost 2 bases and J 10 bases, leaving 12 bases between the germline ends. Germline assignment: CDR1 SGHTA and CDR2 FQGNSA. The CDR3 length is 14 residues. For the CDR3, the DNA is TGTGCCAGCAGCTTACAGGGGCGCAGGTCACCCCTCCACTTT. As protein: CASSLQGRRSPLHF.

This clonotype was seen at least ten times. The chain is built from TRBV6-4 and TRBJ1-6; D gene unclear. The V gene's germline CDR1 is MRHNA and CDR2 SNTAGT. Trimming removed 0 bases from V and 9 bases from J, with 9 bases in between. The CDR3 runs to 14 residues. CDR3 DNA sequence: TGTGCCAGCAGTGACTCGGCAGAAGGTTCACCCCTCCACTTT. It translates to CASSDSAEGSPLHF.